This passage covers 10 T cell receptor beta chains from one sample sequenced in a study of CXCR3-negative and CXCR3-positive naive CD8 T cells (dated by TCRdb to about 2019). Overall results and qualifications from the work: TRB CDR3s from CXCR3-positive naive cells showed higher hydrophobicity (lower Kidera factor 4), lower energy, and higher strength and volume indices than CXCR3-negative naive cells.

These receptors lack a known antigen. Reads for this sample came from a NextSeq 550. The Human TCR Profiling Kit (MiLaboratory) was used to make UMI-labeled 5' RACE TRB cDNA libraries. TCRdb reprocessed the raw reads; every CDR3 protein sequence is a single record, and DNA is not supplied. The sample table on file contains roughly 3,000 distinct CDR3 sequences. The ten most abundant clones make up roughly 2% of the sample. Sequencing was performed on naive CXCR3+ CD8+ T cells from blood. The label giving this sample's cell subset or site can be read as: CD45RO-CCR7+CD27+CD95- naive CD8+ T cells expressing CXCR3 (TNR3+). These receptors were taken from a human donor in good health. Some clones in this sample may be carry-over from other donors' samples.

Judged by frequency, this clonotype is large. V usage is TRBV14 and J usage is TRBJ1-5. CDR1 is SGHDN and CDR2 is FVKESK in the germline V gene. The CDR3 has 12 residues. CDR3 region: CASSQENQPQHF.

J is TRBJ2-3 and V is TRBV29-1; there is no DNA to check the TCRdb D call of TRBD2. The CDR3 is 14 residues long. CDR1 is SQVTM, CDR2 ANQGSEA, per germline. CDR3 loop: CSGAGAGGVDTQYF.

V usage is TRBV6-5 and J usage is TRBJ1-2; TCRdb's D call, TRBD1, is unchecked because there is no DNA. Germline values: CDR1 MNHEY, CDR2 SVGAGI. The CDR3 is 13 amino acids. CDR3 sequence reads: CASSYSGAYGYTF.

The chain uses TRBV29-1 and TRBJ2-1. This CDR3 region has 15 residues. Germline values: CDR1 SQVTM, CDR2 ANQGSEA. The chain's CDR3 is CSVERGRTSYNEQFF.

Frequency places this clonotype as medium-sized. V gene TRBV19 combines with J gene TRBJ1-2. The CDR3 runs to 13 residues. The V gene's germline CDR1 is LNHDA and CDR2 SQIVND (reference sequence). CDR3 protein: CASSYTGNYGYTF.

This clonotype is deemed medium-sized by its frequency. The chain recombines TRBV6-2 or TRBV6-3 with TRBJ1-1; without DNA, the TCRdb call of TRBD1 cannot be checked. Germline loops: CDR1 MNHEY, CDR2 SVGEGT. CDR3 length equals 17 residues. CDR3 loop: CASSYHAGVGGYTEAFF.

Measured by frequency, this clonotype is medium-sized. This chain joins TRBV20-1 and TRBJ2-7. The CDR3 consists of 13 residues. Germline CDR1 reads DFQATT; CDR2 reads SNEGSKA (reference sequence). The CDR3 here is CSARKPSGYEQYF.

Its frequency marks this clonotype as medium-sized. This chain connects TRBV19 to TRBJ1-1; TCRdb outputs TRBD1, but without DNA this stays unchecked. The germline V gene has CDR1 LNHDA and CDR2 SQIVND (reference sequence). The CDR3 has 14 amino acids. The CDR3 region is CASSSTTGGAGAFF.

This clonotype shows up as medium-sized by frequency. The chain is built from TRBV25-1 and TRBJ1-1. Germline V gene data show CDR1 as MGHDK and CDR2 as SYGVNS. The CDR3 is made up of 14 amino acids. The chain's CDR3 is CASSEIYTNTEAFF.

In terms of frequency, this clonotype is medium-sized. This rearrangement joins TRBV7-9 to TRBJ1-1; TCRdb's D call of TRBD1 is untestable without DNA. The CDR3 loop spans 18 amino acids. Germline assignment: CDR1 SEHNR and CDR2 FQNEAQ (reference sequence). The CDR3 reads CASSLETLKDRPNTEAFF.